These 9 T cell receptor beta chains were sequenced from one sample in a study of cytomegalovirus exposure and HLA in healthy donors (dated by TCRdb to between 2016 and 2019). Library preparation was by the immunoSEQ multiplex PCR assay. For the multiplex PCR, a mixture combining 60 forward primers for TCR Vbeta segments and 13 reverse primers for TCR Jbeta segments was used. The table was pulled from immuneACCESS by TCRdb, which kept in-frame rearrangements only. Such tables lose some clones; where checked, under half of the loss comes from unresolved V genes, and the rest has no known cause. Present in this sample are around 100,000 clones, 84% of which were seen just once. Roughly 5.5% of the sample goes to the ten largest clones. Sequencing input: PBMCs. The origin of the receptors is a woman aged 18-29 years in good health and CMV-seropositive.

The rearrangement uses TRBV20-1 and TRBJ2-3; D uncertain. Trimming shortened V by 3 bases and J by 6 bases, and 4 bases separated the two germline ends. This CDR3 has 10 residues. CDR1 is DFQATT and CDR2 is SNEGSKA in the germline V gene (reference sequence). The CDR3 DNA is TGCAGTGCTAGCTCGGATACGCAGTATTTT. This translates into CSASSDTQYF.

The V call is TRBV2, the J call TRBJ2-3; possible D gene TRBD2, 5 bases. V was shortened by 7 bases and J by 2 bases, with 16 bases between the two germline ends. Germline CDR1 and CDR2: SNHLY and FYNNEI. The CDR3 is 15 residues long. The CDR3 spells CASTVGVGVTDTQYF. The CDR3 DNA reads TGTGCCAGCACCGTCGGGGTCGGGGTCACAGATACGCAGTATTTT.

V is TRBV5-1 and J is TRBJ2-3; D not certain. The germline gives CDR1 SGHRS, CDR2 YFSETQ. V lost 5 bases, J lost 4 bases, and 11 bases lay in between. The length of the CDR3 is 13 residues. This CDR3 is CASSLTSSDTQYF. CDR3 coding DNA: TGCGCCAGCAGTCTTACTTCCTCAGATACGCAGTATTTT.

The V call is TRBV5-1, the J call TRBJ1-1, with TRBD1 matching 12 bases. With 3 bases clipped from V and 10 bases from J, the junction kept 7 bases outside the gene matches. The CDR3 runs to 14 residues. CDR1 is SGHRS and CDR2 is YFSETQ in the germline V gene. The CDR3 DNA reads TGCGCCAGCAGCTCGGGGACAGGGGGCGCGGGAGCTTTCTTT. Translation: CASSSGTGGAGAFF.

This clone turned up a few times. The gene calls are TRBV4-1 and TRBJ2-7; D remains ambiguous. Trimming removed 3 bases from V and 5 bases from J, with 11 bases in between. Germline CDR1 MGHRA, CDR2 YSYEKL. The CDR3 length is 13 residues. The DNA of the CDR3 is TGCGCCAGCAGCCACTTTCTTGTCGACGAGCAGTACTTC. This gives the protein CASSHFLVDEQYF.

The V call is TRBV19, the J call TRBJ1-2; D unresolved. The CDR3 is 15 amino acids. The ends were cut back, 4 bases at V and 0 bases at J, with 12 bases in the middle. CDR1 LNHDA and CDR2 SQIVND come from the germline V gene (reference sequence). CDR3 region: CASSTSARANYGYTF. For the CDR3, the DNA is TGTGCCAGTAGTACCTCCGCGAGGGCTAACTATGGCTACACCTTC.

This chain uses TRBV19 with TRBJ2-1; D is possibly TRBD1 (6 bases). CDR1 is LNHDA, CDR2 SQIVND, per germline (reference sequence). Trimming removed 3 bases from V and 0 bases from J, with 15 bases in between. This CDR3 has 17 amino acids. Here the CDR3 reads CASSINGGDHSYNEQFF. DNA of the CDR3: TGTGCCAGTAGTATTAATGGGGGCGATCACTCCTACAATGAGCAGTTCTTC. Variable domain in full (rest from reference TRBV19 and TRBJ2-1): DGGITQSPKYLFRKEGQNVTLSCEQNLNHDAMYWYRQDPGQGLRLIYYSQIVNDFQKGDIAEGYSVSREKKESFPLTVTSAQKNPTAFYLCASSINGGDHSYNEQFFGPGTRLTVL.

In the case of this clone: At one of its ends the junction is not consistent with the germline gene, which may arise from a read error. Other nucleotide sequences from this sample produce the same CDR3. This chain joins TRBV25-1 and TRBJ2-1, with 9 nucleotides matching TRBD2. In germline, CDR1 is MGHDK, CDR2 SYGVNS. The CDR3 loop spans 16 amino acids. The CDR3 region has the DNA TGTGCCAGCAGTGCGCGGGAGGGCCGGGTCTACAATGAACAGTTCTTC. It codes for CASSAREGRVYNEQFF.

This chain uses TRBV27 with TRBJ2-1, with D unclear. Trimming took 5 bases from V and 10 from J, leaving 15 bases between them. The CDR3 covers 13 residues. The V gene's germline CDR1 is MNHEY and CDR2 SMNVEV (reference sequence). CDR3 protein: CASSTYVGLEQFF. In DNA, the CDR3 is TGTGCCAGCAGTACCTACGTCGGGTTGGAGCAGTTCTTC.